One sample yielded the 16 T cell receptor beta chains listed below, sequenced in a study of shared T cell receptors in the human thymus. TCRdb's table, derived via immunoSEQ multiplex PCR, lists solely in-frame clones and lacks some. The data contain approximately 400,000 clones, more than 85% of them seen just once; the ten biggest clones take up 0.015% to 0.02%. Sequencing was carried out using thymocytes. The receptors derive from a human donor.

The rearrangement links TRBV10-3 to TRBJ1-5; no clear D gene. Germline V lookup: CDR1 ENHRY, CDR2 SYGVKD. This CDR3 is built from 15 residues. Trimming pared 0 bases from V and 0 bases from J, leaving 6 bases between. CDR3 sequence: CAISESLGSNQPQHF. The CDR3 nucleotides read TGTGCCATCAGTGAGTCCCTCGGTAGCAATCAGCCCCAGCATTTT.

This sequence joins TRBV7-2 and TRBJ2-3; 16 bases agree with TRBD2. CDR1 is SGHTA, CDR2 FQGNSA, per germline. Losses at the gene ends were 6 bases for V and 6 bases for J; bases not matched to a gene: 15. The CDR3 extends over 19 amino acids. Written as DNA, the CDR3 is TGTGCCAGCAGGCCCCAGGGGGGGACTAGCGGGAGGGCCGGGGATACGCAGTATTTT. This encodes CASRPQGGTSGRAGDTQYF.

The chain recombines TRBV30 with TRBJ1-2; D gene ambiguous. Trimming removed 3 bases at V and 6 bases at J, with 11 bases between. The CDR3 is 12 amino acids. Germline CDR1 is GTSNPN and CDR2 is SVGIG (reference sequence). The CDR3 here is CAWRRSVHGYTF. CDR3 DNA sequence: TGTGCCTGGAGAAGAAGTGTCCATGGCTACACCTTC.

The V and J genes are TRBV28 and TRBJ2-7; D uncertain. This CDR3 has 17 amino acids. Trimming removed 7 bases from V and 0 bases from J, with 22 bases in between. In germline, CDR1 is MDHEN, CDR2 SYDVKM. The CDR3 sequence: CASKSDGDRPYSYEQYF. The CDR3 bases are TGTGCCAGCAAGTCCGATGGCGATCGACCCTACTCCTACGAGCAGTACTTC.

The chain employs TRBV14 and TRBJ1-2; no firm D call. Germline V gene sequence: CDR1 SGHDN, CDR2 FVKESK. This CDR3 has 16 amino acids. V lost 1 base, J lost 3 bases, and 15 bases lay in between. The CDR3 here is CASSQGPPQAYYGYTF. The DNA for the CDR3 is TGTGCCAGCAGCCAAGGGCCCCCTCAGGCCTACTATGGCTACACCTTC.

The gene calls are TRBV5-1 and TRBJ2-4; no definite D call. The V gene lost 3 bases and the J gene lost 0 bases, with 7 bases spanning the gap. Germline V gene data show CDR1 as SGHRS and CDR2 as YFSETQ. The CDR3 contains 14 residues. As DNA, the CDR3 is TGCGCCAGCAGCTCGACGGTAGCCAAAAACATTCAGTACTTC. This sequence encodes CASSSTVAKNIQYF.

This clone was seen a single time. The chain carries TRBV11-2 and TRBJ2-7, with 10 bases identical to TRBD1. The junction had 19 bases not matched to a gene; V was cut back by 6 bases and J by 2 bases. CDR1 is SGHAT, CDR2 FQNNGV, per germline. This CDR3 region has 19 residues. The CDR3 DNA sequence: TGTGCCAGCAGGCCACACTTGGTACCGGGACAGGGGCCTCCCTACGAGCAGTACTTC. This sequence encodes CASRPHLVPGQGPPYEQYF.

The chain carries TRBV15 and TRBJ2-3, with D possibly TRBD1 on 8 matching bases. CDR1 is LNHNV, CDR2 YYDKDF, per germline (reference sequence). V was pared by 0 bases and J by 2 bases, with 30 bases between. This CDR3 comprises 22 residues. In DNA, the CDR3 is TGTGCCACCAGCAGAGATAACAAAGACAGGGGATTGACTAGCTACCCCACAGATACGCAGTATTTT. This gives the protein CATSRDNKDRGLTSYPTDTQYF.

The chain uses TRBV27 and TRBJ2-7; D gene unclear. The V end lost 5 bases, the J end lost 3 bases, and 8 bases lay between the germline ends. The CDR3 covers 12 residues. Looked up from germline, CDR1 is MNHEY and CDR2 is SMNVEV (reference sequence). This chain's CDR3 is CASSNDGYEQYF. As DNA, the CDR3 is TGTGCCAGCAGTAATGACGGCTACGAGCAGTACTTC.

The J gene is TRBJ2-1, the V gene TRBV11-2; TRBD1 might be the D (5 bases). This CDR3 contains 13 residues. The V end lost 3 bases, the J end lost 5 bases, and 8 bases lay between the germline ends. Germline CDR1 and CDR2: SGHAT and FQNNGV. CDR3 sequence: CASSLGRDNEQFF. Written as DNA, the CDR3 is TGTGCCAGCAGCTTGGGCAGGGACAATGAGCAGTTCTTC.

The chain recombines TRBV7-9 with TRBJ2-5; 11 nucleotides match TRBD2. This CDR3 is 15 amino acids long. Germline V gives CDR1 SEHNR, CDR2 FQNEAQ (reference sequence). Germline trimming cut 5 bases from V and 2 bases from J; bases unmatched to any gene: 4. CDR3 in amino acids: CASSPLAGVQETQYF. The CDR3 coding sequence is TGTGCCAGCAGCCCACTAGCGGGAGTACAAGAGACCCAGTACTTC.

The chain has TRBV6-5 and TRBJ1-2; 7 nucleotides match TRBD1. The CDR3 is made up of 11 amino acids. CDR1 is MNHEY, CDR2 SVGAGI, per germline. CDR3 residues: CPTGINYGYTF. The CDR3 bases are TGTCCGACAGGGATAAACTATGGCTACACCTTC.

A single count supports this clone. This chain joins TRBV9 and TRBJ1-1; D is possibly TRBD1 (6 bases). The CDR3 is 14 residues long. The V gene's germline CDR1 is SGDLS and CDR2 YYNGEE. The V end lost 4 bases, the J end lost 1 base, and 11 bases lay between the germline ends. The CDR3 DNA reads as TGTGCCAGCAGCACCTTGACAGGGAACACTGAAGCTTTCTTT. This translates into CASSTLTGNTEAFF.

This chain uses TRBV27 with TRBJ2-2; 7 bases match TRBD2. V was clipped by 2 bases and J by 1 base; unmatched bases: 7. Per the germline V gene, CDR1 is MNHEY and CDR2 is SMNVEV (reference sequence). The CDR3 is 17 amino acids. CDR3 nucleotides: TGTGCCAGCAGTTTAAACGGTAGCGGGTTGAACACCGGGGAGCTGTTTTTT. It codes for CASSLNGSGLNTGELFF.

This clone was seen only a few times. The chain carries TRBV2 and TRBJ1-2; 9 bases align to TRBD1. The CDR3 extends over 13 amino acids. Germline V gene data show CDR1 as SNHLY and CDR2 as FYNNEI. With 5 bases clipped from V and 6 bases from J, the junction kept 4 bases outside the gene matches. The CDR3 here is CASSSDRGNGYTF. The CDR3 DNA reads TGTGCCAGCAGTAGCGACAGGGGGAATGGCTACACCTTC.

The chain uses TRBV11-2 and TRBJ2-1; no clear D gene. Trimming removed 5 bases from V and 6 bases from J, with 8 bases in between. CDR3 length equals 12 residues. CDR1 SGHAT and CDR2 FQNNGV come from the germline V gene. The CDR3 region has the DNA TGTGCCAGCAGCGCGGACCTCAATGAGCAGTTCTTC. Encoded protein: CASSADLNEQFF.